This T cell receptor beta chain appears in the sequencing data of a study of long-term antiretroviral therapy in people with HIV. Broader study findings: Subsequent to ART, diversity was augmented yet persisted below that of transplant donor controls.

This clone came up once. Antigen: not known. The CDR3 extends over 15 amino acids. The germline V gene encodes CDR1 MNHNS and CDR2 SASEGT. The V and J ends lost 0 bases and 11 bases respectively, with 19 bases between them. Runs used v3.0 of the immunoSEQ assay and were done at survey level. TCRdb keeps only in-frame clones here, not all; method: immunoSEQ multiplex PCR. The sample holds approximately 35,000 clones, almost 97% seen once. This chain links TRBV6-1 with TRBJ1-1, with D perhaps matching TRBD1 (6 bases). The sequencing used unsorted PBMCs, collected 6.9 years after starting antiretroviral therapy. This clonotype was obtained from a young man with HIV. The CDR3 sequence: CASSEAGTHLRGAFF. CDR3 DNA: TGTGCCAGCAGTGAAGCAGGGACACATCTCCGGGGGGCTTTCTTT.